The clone carrying this TCR beta chain was seen just once. Its antigen remains unidentified. These data are taken from a study of Ad26.COV2.S vaccination and SARS-CoV-2 variants. Broader study findings: Substantial breadth was reported for post-vaccination spike-specific CD8+ and CD4+ T cells.

CDR3 length equals 15 residues. Per germline, CDR1 LGHDT and CDR2 YNNKEL (reference sequence). The V and J ends lost 4 bases and 3 bases respectively, with 16 bases between them. Sequencing was performed with immunoSEQ multiplex PCR; in TCRdb, only in-frame clones are kept and a portion is missing. The sample lists some 420,000 clones; around nine tenths were seen once. Treatment of the sample: about 20 received Ad26.COV2.S at low or high dose, single or two shots; about five received placebo; per-sample allocation not given. Samples came from day 63 after the first vaccine or placebo injection. This chain uses TRBV3-1 (or the pseudogene TRBV3-2) with TRBJ2-7; tentative D call: TRBD1 (5 bases). The sample was peripheral blood, taken in a trial of Ad26.COV2.S vaccine versus placebo. The TCR was taken from a person between 18 and 65 years old who received the Ad26.COV2.S COVID-19 vaccine or a placebo. The CDR3 reads CASSPRGSPGYEQYF. The DNA for the CDR3 is TGTGCCAGCAGCCCAAGGGGCAGTCCGGGCTACGAGCAGTACTTC.